The present TCR beta chain was sequenced within a study of OX40 agonist ivuxolimab in advanced cancers. The data were produced by immunoSEQ multiplex PCR, yet TCRdb's version contains in-frame clones alone and is incomplete. The sample records some 100,000 clones, more than 90% being singletons. Broader study findings: Some nonresponders also had low normalized T-cell clonal expansion.

The CDR3 spans 15 residues. V gave up 1 base and J gave up 8 bases, with 16 bases separating them. Germline assignment: CDR1 SGHNT and CDR2 YYREEE (reference sequence). As concerns this clone: What it binds is unknown.

The receptor comes from an adult with an advanced solid tumor such as melanoma, head and neck, liver or kidney cancer. The chain combines TRBV5-4 with TRBJ2-1; D may be TRBD2 (6 bases). This specimen consisted of CD4+ or CD8+ T cells sorted from blood, obtained in a trial of the OX40 agonist ivuxolimab. The DNA for the CDR3 is TGTGCCAGCAGCTTGAGGGACGGGAGTAAGGATGAGCAGTTCTTC. Protein: CASSLRDGSKDEQFF.